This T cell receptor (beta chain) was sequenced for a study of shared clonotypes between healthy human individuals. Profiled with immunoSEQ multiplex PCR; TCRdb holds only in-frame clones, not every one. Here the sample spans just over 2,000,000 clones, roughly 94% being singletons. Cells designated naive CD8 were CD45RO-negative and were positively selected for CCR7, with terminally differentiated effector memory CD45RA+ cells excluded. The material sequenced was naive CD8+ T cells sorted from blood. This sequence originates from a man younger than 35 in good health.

CDR3 DNA sequence: TGTGCCAGCAGCTTCGAGGGACAGCCTGAAGCTTTCTTT. This translates into CASSFEGQPEAFF. J is TRBJ1-1 and V is TRBV7-9; TRBD1 matches at 7 bases. Trimming cost V 3 bases and J 6 bases; bases outside gene matches: 4. The CDR3 is made up of 13 amino acids. The germline V gene encodes CDR1 SEHNR and CDR2 FQNEAQ (reference sequence).